These T cell receptor beta chains were read from a single sample in a study of T-cell memory formation after mild COVID-19. TCRdb reprocessed the 5' RACE reads via MiXCR and lists one record per CDR3 protein. Of 14,000 to 15,000 distinct CDR3 sequences listed, roughly 23% are singletons. Sequenced sample: PBMCs or a T cell subset sorted from them (not recorded which). Every receptor here comes from a man aged 18 to 29 who had mild COVID-19 (a few samples of this study predate the infection). Cell type and time point are not known. The CDR3 runs from the conserved cysteine through the conserved F or W. D genes are given only for firm matches. Size tells how often a clone was seen (once, few, many) or the class of an expanded clone, and some rows leave it out.

.,TRBJ2-5,TRBV6-5,many,CASSYGAGLETQYF,TGTGCCAGCAGTTACGGCGCGGGGCTGGAGACCCAGTACTTC
.,TRBJ2-1,TRBV7-9,.,CASSSRRGNGNEQFF,TGTGCCAGCAGCTCTCGTAGGGGTAACGGCAATGAGCAGTTCTTC
.,TRBJ2-1,TRBV3-1,.,CASSQGEAGNEQFF,TGTGCCAGCAGCCAAGGGGAGGCGGGCAATGAGCAGTTCTTC
.,TRBJ2-1,TRBV7-3,many,CASSGGGYNEQFF,TGTGCCAGCTCAGGGGGGGGTTACAATGAGCAGTTCTTC
.,TRBJ1-5,TRBV9,many,CASSPRGMDQPQHF,TGTGCCAGCAGCCCGAGGGGAATGGATCAGCCCCAGCATTTT
.,TRBJ2-5,TRBV5-6,.,CASSSTLDQETQYF,TGTGCCAGCAGCTCGACACTGGATCAAGAGACCCAGTACTTC
TRBD2,TRBJ2-1,TRBV7-6,.,CASSLLGLAGGPSYNEQFF,TGTGCCAGCAGCTTACTGGGACTAGCGGGAGGACCCTCCTACAATGAGCAGTTCTTC
TRBD2,TRBJ2-3,TRBV7-8,many,CASSFIPQRGVWDTQYF,TGTGCCAGCAGCTTCATCCCCCAGCGGGGTGTTTGGGATACGCAGTATTTT
.,TRBJ2-4,TRBV25-1,few,CASRATGSIQYF,TGTGCCAGCAGGGCAACAGGGAGCATTCAGTACTTC
TRBD2,TRBJ2-5,TRBV3-1,few,CASSLRGLAGGTQETQYF,TGTGCCAGCAGCCTCCGGGGGCTAGCGGGGGGAACTCAAGAGACCCAGTACTTC
TRBD1,TRBJ1-2,TRBV4-2,many,CASSQDLPGQVNYGYTF,TGTGCCAGCAGCCAAGATCTCCCGGGACAGGTTAACTATGGCTACACCTTC
.,TRBJ1-1,TRBV29-1,many,CSVVLMNTEAFF,TGCAGCGTTGTCCTGATGAACACTGAAGCTTTCTTT
TRBD2,TRBJ2-1,TRBV30,.,CAWSDPMTGGPYEQFF,TGTGCCTGGAGTGATCCGATGACGGGAGGGCCTTATGAGCAGTTCTTC
.,TRBJ2-1,TRBV30,many,CAWSWVNEQFF,TGTGCCTGGAGTTGGGTCAATGAGCAGTTCTTC
.,TRBJ2-1,TRBV27,many,CASSPYPSRAYNEQFF,TGTGCCAGCAGCCCCTATCCTAGCAGGGCCTACAATGAGCAGTTCTTC
.,TRBJ1-5,TRBV12-3/TRBV12-4,few,CASSLGARNQPQHF,TGTGCCAGCAGTTTGGGGGCACGTAATCAGCCCCAGCATTTT
.,TRBJ2-1,TRBV7-3,.,CASSSQGGNGQFF,TGTGCCAGCAGCTCGCAGGGGGGCAATGGGCAGTTCTTC
TRBD1,TRBJ1-2,TRBV9,many,CASSLRQGGFDGYTF,TGTGCCAGCAGCCTACGACAGGGGGGCTTCGATGGCTACACCTTC
TRBD1,TRBJ1-2,TRBV7-9,many,CASSLAGGHGYTF,TGTGCCAGCAGTCTCGCAGGGGGCCATGGCTACACCTTC
.,TRBJ2-1,TRBV11-2,.,CASSVKLAHEQFF,TGTGCCAGCAGCGTAAAACTAGCTCACGAGCAGTTCTTC
TRBD1,TRBJ1-1,TRBV12-3/TRBV12-4,many,CASSPRTGWETEAFF,TGTGCCAGCAGCCCAAGGACAGGGTGGGAGACTGAAGCTTTCTTT
TRBD2,TRBJ2-1,TRBV20-1,many,CSATEASGPVSQFF,TGCAGTGCTACCGAGGCTAGCGGTCCCGTGTCGCAGTTCTTC
TRBD2,TRBJ2-1,TRBV7-2,.,CASSLVLAGGTGNEQFF,TGTGCCAGCAGCTTAGTTCTAGCGGGAGGCACCGGCAATGAGCAGTTCTTC
TRBD1,TRBJ1-2,TRBV15,many,CATSGAIGTAYGYTF,TGTGCCACCAGCGGGGCGATCGGGACAGCCTATGGCTACACCTTC
TRBD2,TRBJ2-1,TRBV7-8,few,CASSLAASGGYNEQFF,TGTGCCAGCAGCTTAGCGGCTAGCGGGGGCTACAATGAGCAGTTCTTC
.,TRBJ2-5,TRBV6-2/TRBV6-3,.,CATMWWGGETQYF,TGTGCCACAATGTGGTGGGGCGGGGAGACCCAGTACTTC
.,TRBJ1-2,TRBV7-9,many,CASSWRGGLGLYGYTF,TGTGCCAGCAGTTGGAGAGGGGGGCTCGGTTTATATGGCTACACCTTC
.,TRBJ2-2,TRBV5-4,many,CASSTPVVNTGELFF,TGTGCCAGCAGTACCCCAGTAGTCAACACCGGGGAGCTGTTTTTT
TRBD1,TRBJ1-2,TRBV7-3,many,CASSSQTGQGYTF,TGTGCCAGCAGCTCCCAGACAGGGCAGGGCTACACCTTC
.,TRBJ2-7,TRBV5-4,few,CASSQSGWGVTYEQYF,TGTGCCAGCAGCCAGTCCGGCTGGGGGGTTACCTACGAGCAGTACTTC
.,TRBJ2-3,TRBV4-1,many,CASSHPPRGLDTQYF,TGCGCCAGCAGCCATCCGCCCCGGGGATTAGATACGCAGTATTTT
.,TRBJ2-2,TRBV21-1,.,CASPFAKNTGELFF,TGTGCCAGCCCCTTCGCCAAGAACACCGGGGAGCTGTTTTTT
TRBD2,TRBJ2-1,TRBV7-8,many,CASSLEVAGVSSYNEQFF,TGTGCCAGCAGCTTGGAGGTAGCGGGGGTGAGCTCCTACAATGAGCAGTTCTTC
TRBD1,TRBJ1-5,TRBV11-2,many,CASSSTYRGRNQPQHF,TGTGCCAGCAGCTCGACTTACAGGGGGCGGAATCAGCCCCAGCATTTT
TRBD2,TRBJ2-7,TRBV4-2,.,CASSPLAGGPGEQYF,TGTGCCAGCAGCCCTCTAGCGGGGGGGCCTGGCGAGCAGTACTTC
.,TRBJ1-5,TRBV21-1,.,CASRRGTGGERSQPQHF,TGTGCCAGCAGACGAGGAACAGGGGGCGAAAGGTCTCAGCCCCAGCATTTT
TRBD1,TRBJ2-3,TRBV6-4,few,CASSPGQATDTQYF,TGTGCCAGCAGCCCTGGACAGGCAACAGATACGCAGTATTTT
.,TRBJ1-2,TRBV6-2/TRBV6-3,many,CASSYAGPTYGYTF,TGTGCCAGCAGTTACGCAGGGCCCACCTATGGCTACACCTTC
.,TRBJ1-2,TRBV5-4,few,CASSLGGTLPARYTF,TGTGCCAGCAGCTTAGGCGGGACCCTCCCGGCGCGCTACACCTTC
TRBD2,TRBJ2-7,TRBV4-1,many,CASSQGLAGGSEQYF,TGCGCCAGCAGCCAGGGACTAGCGGGGGGAAGTGAGCAGTACTTC
TRBD2,TRBJ2-1,TRBV5-5,many,CASSLRLAGFSSYNEQFF,TGTGCCAGCAGCTTGAGGCTAGCGGGGTTCAGCTCCTACAATGAGCAGTTCTTC
TRBD2,TRBJ2-5,TRBV6-5,many,CASQGGGEETQYF,TGTGCCAGCCAAGGCGGGGGTGAAGAGACCCAGTACTTC
TRBD2,TRBJ2-3,TRBV2,.,CASSVSGVTDTQYF,TGTGCCAGCAGTGTTAGCGGGGTTACAGATACGCAGTATTTT
TRBD1,TRBJ2-7,TRBV27,.,CASSCRDRDQYF,TGTGCCAGCAGTTGCCGGGACAGGGATCAGTACTTC
.,TRBJ1-1,TRBV27,many,CASRTQSSAFF,TGTGCCAGCAGAACCCAAAGTTCGGCTTTCTTT
TRBD2,TRBJ2-5,TRBV6-5,many,CASRTGLNDQETQYF,TGTGCCAGCAGAACGGGACTAAACGACCAAGAGACCCAGTACTTC
.,TRBJ1-2,TRBV6-5,many,CASSYDGELGGYTF,TGTGCCAGCAGTTACGACGGGGAATTGGGAGGCTACACCTTC
.,TRBJ1-5,TRBV7-2,many,CASSVPHQPQHF,TGTGCCAGCAGCGTTCCCCATCAGCCCCAGCATTTT
TRBD1,TRBJ1-4,TRBV20-1,many,CSANRGYGEKLFF,TGCAGTGCTAACAGGGGGTACGGGGAAAAACTGTTTTTT
TRBD1,TRBJ1-5,TRBV6-5,many,CASRRQGQPQHF,TGTGCCAGCAGAAGACAGGGACAGCCCCAGCATTTT
TRBD1,TRBJ2-1,TRBV20-1,.,CSARSETGTFGDEQFF,TGCAGTGCTAGATCTGAGACAGGGACCTTTGGCGATGAGCAGTTCTTC
.,TRBJ2-5,TRBV7-9,many,CASSWGPGGETQYF,TGTGCCAGCAGCTGGGGGCCGGGGGGAGAGACCCAGTACTTC
.,TRBJ2-3,TRBV6-2/TRBV6-3,.,CASSYPNGDTQYF,TGTGCCAGCAGTTACCCCAATGGCGATACGCAGTATTTT
TRBD2,TRBJ2-3,TRBV6-6,.,CACRLADTDTQYF,TGTGCCTGTCGACTAGCGGACACAGATACGCAGTATTTT
.,TRBJ2-2,TRBV6-5,many,CASNPGTGAGELFF,TGTGCCAGCAATCCAGGGACCGGGGCCGGGGAGCTGTTTTTT
.,TRBJ2-1,TRBV23-1,many,CASSSGTFRGRCWLYGAYNEQFF,TGCGCCTCCTCCAGCGGGACCTTTAGGGGGAGGTGTTGGTTATATGGCGCCTACAATGAGCAGTTCTTC
TRBD1,TRBJ2-3,TRBV7-9,many,CASSFAGGGDTQYF,TGTGCCAGCAGCTTTGCAGGGGGCGGGGATACGCAGTATTTT
TRBD1,TRBJ1-6,TRBV20-1,many,CSAQDRGPYNSPLHF,TGCAGTGCGCAAGACAGGGGCCCCTATAATTCACCCCTCCACTTT